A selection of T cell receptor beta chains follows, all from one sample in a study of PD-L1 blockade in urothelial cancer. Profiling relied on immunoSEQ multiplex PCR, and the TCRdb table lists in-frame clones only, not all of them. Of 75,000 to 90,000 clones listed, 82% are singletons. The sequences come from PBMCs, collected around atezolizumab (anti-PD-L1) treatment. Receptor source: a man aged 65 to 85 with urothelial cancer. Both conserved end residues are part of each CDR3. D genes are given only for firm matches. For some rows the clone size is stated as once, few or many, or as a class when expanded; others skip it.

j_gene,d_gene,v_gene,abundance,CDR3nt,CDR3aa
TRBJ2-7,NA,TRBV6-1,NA,TGTGCCAGCAGTGACGGACGGGAAAAGGGCTACGAGCAGTACTTC,CASSDGREKGYEQYF
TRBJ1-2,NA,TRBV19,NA,TGTGCCAGTAGTATAGCACTTCTCTATGGCTACACCTTC,CASSIALLYGYTF
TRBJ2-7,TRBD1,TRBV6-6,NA,TGTGCCAGCAGTACCGGGACAGCGTACGAGCAGTACTTC,CASSTGTAYEQYF
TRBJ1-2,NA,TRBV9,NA,TGTGCCAGCAGCGTAGAGGACAGCCCCCGGAACTATGGCTACACCTTC,CASSVEDSPRNYGYTF
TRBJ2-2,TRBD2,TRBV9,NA,TGTGCCAGCCGCGAGCGGGGGAACACCGGGGAGCTGTTTTTT,CASRERGNTGELFF
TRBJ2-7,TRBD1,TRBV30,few,TGTGCCTGGGACCCGACAGGGGGGGAGCCCTACGAGCAGTACTTC,CAWDPTGGEPYEQYF
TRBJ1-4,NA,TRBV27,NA,TGTGCCAGCAGTCGCCTGCCTCGCGCAACTAATGAAAAACTGTTTTTT,CASSRLPRATNEKLFF
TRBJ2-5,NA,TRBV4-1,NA,TGCGCCAGCAGCCAACCCGGACAGCAAGAGACCCAGTACTTC,CASSQPGQQETQYF
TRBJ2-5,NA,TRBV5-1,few,TGCGCCAGCAGCTTGAGTCTAGCTGCGGGGGAGACCCAGTACTTC,CASSLSLAAGETQYF
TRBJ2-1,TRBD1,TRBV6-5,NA,TGTGCCAGCAGTTCCGCCGGACAGGGGGGGAGTGAGCAGTTCTTC,CASSSAGQGGSEQFF
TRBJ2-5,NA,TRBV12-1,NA,TGTGCCAGCAGCTCCCTAGCGGGGGGGGAGACCCAGTACTTC,CASSSLAGGETQYF
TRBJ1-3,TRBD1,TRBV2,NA,TGTGCCAGCAGGCTTGGACAGGCGAGCTCTGGAAACACCATATATTTT,CASRLGQASSGNTIYF
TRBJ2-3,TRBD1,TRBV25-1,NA,TGTGCCAGCAGTGGGGGACAGGCAGGTGGCACAGATACGCAGTATTTT,CASSGGQAGGTDTQYF
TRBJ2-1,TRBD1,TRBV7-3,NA,TGTGCCAGCAGCTTAGACAGGGGGATACACAATGAGCAGTTCTTC,CASSLDRGIHNEQFF
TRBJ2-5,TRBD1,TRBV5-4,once,TGTGCCAGCAGCTCGGGACAGAGCCAAGAGACCCAGTACTTC,CASSSGQSQETQYF
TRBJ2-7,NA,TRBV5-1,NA,TGCGCCAGCAGCTTGGAACGGGTTCGGGGCGAGCAGTACTTC,CASSLERVRGEQYF
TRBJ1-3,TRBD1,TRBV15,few,TGTGCCACCAGCAGAGATCAGGGGGCGGCGGGAAACACCATATATTTT,CATSRDQGAAGNTIYF
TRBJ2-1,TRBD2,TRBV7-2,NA,TGTGCCAGCAGCTTAGGACTAGCGGTCCACAATGAGCAGTTCTTC,CASSLGLAVHNEQFF
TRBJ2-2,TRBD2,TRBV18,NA,TGTGCCAGCTCACCACCCCGCGGCGGGGGTAACACCGGGGAGCTGTTTTTT,CASSPPRGGGNTGELFF
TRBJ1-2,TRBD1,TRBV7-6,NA,TGTGCCAGCAGCTCTTTCGCCGGCACAGGGGGTAACTATGGCTACACCTTC,CASSSFAGTGGNYGYTF
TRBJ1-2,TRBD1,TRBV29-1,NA,TGCAGCGTCGGACAGGGTCAGGAGTATGGCTACACCTTC,CSVGQGQEYGYTF
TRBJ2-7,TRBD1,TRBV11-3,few,TGTGCCAGCAGCTCGGGACAGGGGAGGCACGAGCAGTACTTC,CASSSGQGRHEQYF
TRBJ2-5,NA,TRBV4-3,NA,TGCGCCAGCAGCCTCTCGGCAGGGGTTCGGGAGACCCAGTACTTC,CASSLSAGVRETQYF
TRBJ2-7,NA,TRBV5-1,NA,TGCGCCAGCAGCTTGGGCGCCTTACGGGAGCAGTACTTC,CASSLGALREQYF
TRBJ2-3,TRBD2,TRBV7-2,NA,TGTGCCAGCAGCTACACTAGCGGGGGCACAGATACGCAGTATTTT,CASSYTSGGTDTQYF
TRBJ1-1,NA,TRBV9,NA,TGTGCCAGCAGCGTAATCGACAGCAAGAACACTGAAGCTTTCTTT,CASSVIDSKNTEAFF